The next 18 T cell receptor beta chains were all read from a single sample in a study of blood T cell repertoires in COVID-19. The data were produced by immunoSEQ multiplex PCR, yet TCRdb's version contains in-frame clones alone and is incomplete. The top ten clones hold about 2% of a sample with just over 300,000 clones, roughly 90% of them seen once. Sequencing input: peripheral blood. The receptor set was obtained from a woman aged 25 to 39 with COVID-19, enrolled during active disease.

Written as DNA, the CDR3 is TGTGCCAGCAGCCGAAAGGGGAATGAGCAGTTCTTC. Its protein is CASSRKGNEQFF. The J gene is TRBJ2-1, the V gene TRBV7-2; TRBD1 is a possible D gene (5 bases). Germline lookup yields CDR1 SGHTA and CDR2 FQGNSA. Trimming removed 5 bases from V and 7 bases from J, with 9 bases in between. The CDR3 runs 12 residues.

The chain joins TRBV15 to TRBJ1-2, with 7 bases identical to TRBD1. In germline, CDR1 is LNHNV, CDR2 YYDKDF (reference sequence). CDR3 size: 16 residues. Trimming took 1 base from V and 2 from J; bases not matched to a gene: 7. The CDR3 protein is CATSRVQGTANYGYTF. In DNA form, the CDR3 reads TGTGCCACCAGCAGAGTGCAGGGGACAGCAAACTATGGCTACACCTTC.

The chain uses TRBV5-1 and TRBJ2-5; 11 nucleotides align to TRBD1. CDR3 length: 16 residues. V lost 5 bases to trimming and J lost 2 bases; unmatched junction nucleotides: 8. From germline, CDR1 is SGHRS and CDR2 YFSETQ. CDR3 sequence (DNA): TGCGCCAGCAGGAACAAAGGGGACAGGGGGCAAGAGACCCAGTACTTC. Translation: CASRNKGDRGQETQYF.

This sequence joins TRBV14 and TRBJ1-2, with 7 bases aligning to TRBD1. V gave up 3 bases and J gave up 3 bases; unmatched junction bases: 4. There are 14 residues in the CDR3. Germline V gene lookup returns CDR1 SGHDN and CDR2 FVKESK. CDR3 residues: CASSHDRDYYGYTF. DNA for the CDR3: TGTGCCAGCAGCCATGACAGGGACTACTATGGCTACACCTTC.

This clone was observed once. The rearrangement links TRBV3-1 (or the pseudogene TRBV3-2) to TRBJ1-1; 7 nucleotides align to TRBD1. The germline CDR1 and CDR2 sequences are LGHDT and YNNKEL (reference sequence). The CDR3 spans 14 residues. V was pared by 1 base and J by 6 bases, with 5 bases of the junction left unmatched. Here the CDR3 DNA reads TGTGCCAGCAGCCAAGTTTGGCAGGGGGCTGAAGCTTTCTTT. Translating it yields CASSQVWQGAEAFF.

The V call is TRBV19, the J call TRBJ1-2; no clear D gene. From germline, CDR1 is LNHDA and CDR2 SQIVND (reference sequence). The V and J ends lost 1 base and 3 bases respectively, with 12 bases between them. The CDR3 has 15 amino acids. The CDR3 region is CASSIAPGSHYGYTF. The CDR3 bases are TGTGCCAGTAGTATAGCCCCGGGGTCCCACTATGGCTACACCTTC.

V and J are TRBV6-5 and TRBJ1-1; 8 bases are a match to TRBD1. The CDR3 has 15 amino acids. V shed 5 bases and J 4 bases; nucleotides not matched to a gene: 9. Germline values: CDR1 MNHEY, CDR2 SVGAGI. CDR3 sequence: CASSRTGSQSTEAFF. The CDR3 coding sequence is TGTGCCAGCAGTCGGACAGGGTCCCAGAGCACTGAAGCTTTCTTT.

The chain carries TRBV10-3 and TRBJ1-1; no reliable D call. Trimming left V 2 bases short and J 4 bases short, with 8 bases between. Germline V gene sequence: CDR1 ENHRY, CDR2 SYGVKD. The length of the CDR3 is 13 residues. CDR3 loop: CAISERGGTEAFF. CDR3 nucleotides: TGTGCCATCAGTGAGAGAGGCGGCACTGAAGCTTTCTTT.

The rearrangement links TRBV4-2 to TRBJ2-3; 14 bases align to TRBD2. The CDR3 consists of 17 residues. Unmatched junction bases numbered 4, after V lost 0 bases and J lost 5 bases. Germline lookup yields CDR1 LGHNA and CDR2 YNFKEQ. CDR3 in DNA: TGTGCCAGCAGCCAAGAATGGACTAGCGGGGGGCAAGATACGCAGTATTTT. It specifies CASSQEWTSGGQDTQYF.

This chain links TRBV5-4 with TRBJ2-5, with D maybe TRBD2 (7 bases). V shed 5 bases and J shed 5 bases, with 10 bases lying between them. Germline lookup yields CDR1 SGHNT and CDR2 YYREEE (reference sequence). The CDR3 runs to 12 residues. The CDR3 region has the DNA TGTGCCAGCAGACAGGGAGGGGAGACCCAGTACTTC. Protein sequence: CASRQGGETQYF. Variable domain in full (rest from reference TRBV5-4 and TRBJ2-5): ETGVTQSPTHLIKTRGQQVTLRCSSQSGHNTVSWYQQALGQGPQFIFQYYREEENGRGNFPPRFSGLQFPNYSSELNVNALELDDSALYLCASRQGGETQYFGPGTRLLVL.

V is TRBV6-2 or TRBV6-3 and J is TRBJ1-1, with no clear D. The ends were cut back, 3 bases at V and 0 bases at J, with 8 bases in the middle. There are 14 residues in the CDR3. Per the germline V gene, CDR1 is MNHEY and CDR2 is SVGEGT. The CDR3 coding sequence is TGTGCCAGCAGTTATGCACTAATGAACACTGAAGCTTTCTTT. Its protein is CASSYALMNTEAFF.

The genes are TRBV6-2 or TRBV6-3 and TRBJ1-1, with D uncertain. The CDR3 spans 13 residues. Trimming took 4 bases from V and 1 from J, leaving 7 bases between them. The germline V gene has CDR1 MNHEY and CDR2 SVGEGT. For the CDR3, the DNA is TGTGCCAGCAGTTCCGAGTGGAACACTGAAGCTTTCTTT. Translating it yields CASSSEWNTEAFF.

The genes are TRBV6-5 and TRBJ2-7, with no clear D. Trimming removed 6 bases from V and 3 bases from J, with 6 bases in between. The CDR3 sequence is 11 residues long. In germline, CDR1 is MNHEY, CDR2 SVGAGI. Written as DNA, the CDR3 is TGTGCCAGCAGAGCGCTCTACGAGCAGTACGTC. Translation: CASRALYEQYV.

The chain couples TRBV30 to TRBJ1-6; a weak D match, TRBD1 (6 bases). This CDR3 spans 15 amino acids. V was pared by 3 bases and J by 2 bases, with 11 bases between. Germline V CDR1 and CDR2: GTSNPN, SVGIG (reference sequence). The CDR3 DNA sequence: TGTGCCTGGAGCTCAGGGGTCGCCTATAATTCACCCCTCCACTTT. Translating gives CAWSSGVAYNSPLHF.

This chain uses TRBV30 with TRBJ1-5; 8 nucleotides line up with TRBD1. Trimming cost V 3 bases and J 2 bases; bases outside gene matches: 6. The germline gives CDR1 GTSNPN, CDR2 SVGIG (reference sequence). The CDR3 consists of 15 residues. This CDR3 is CAWSLGTGRNQPQHF. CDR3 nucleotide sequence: TGTGCCTGGAGCCTAGGGACAGGACGCAATCAGCCCCAGCATTTT.

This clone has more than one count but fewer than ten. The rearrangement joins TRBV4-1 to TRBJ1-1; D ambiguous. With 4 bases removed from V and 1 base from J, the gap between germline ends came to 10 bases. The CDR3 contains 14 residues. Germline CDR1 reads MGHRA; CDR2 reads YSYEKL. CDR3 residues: CASSPIEGNTEAFF. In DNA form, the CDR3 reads TGCGCCAGCAGCCCAATTGAGGGGAACACTGAAGCTTTCTTT.

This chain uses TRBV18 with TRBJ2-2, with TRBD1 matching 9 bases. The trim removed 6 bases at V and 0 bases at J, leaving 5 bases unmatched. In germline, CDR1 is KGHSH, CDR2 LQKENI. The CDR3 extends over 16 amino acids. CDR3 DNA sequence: TGTGCCAGCTCTCAACAGGGGGCCACGAACACCGGGGAGCTGTTTTTT. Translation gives CASSQQGATNTGELFF.

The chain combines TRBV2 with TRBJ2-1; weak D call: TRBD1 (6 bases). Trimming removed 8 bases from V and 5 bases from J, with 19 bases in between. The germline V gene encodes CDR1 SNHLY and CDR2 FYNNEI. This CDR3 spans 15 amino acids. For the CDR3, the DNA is TGTGCCAGCTGCTCGGACAGTCAGCTTAACAATGAGCAGTTCTTC. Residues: CASCSDSQLNNEQFF. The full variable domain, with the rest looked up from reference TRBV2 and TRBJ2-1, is EPEVTQTPSHQVTQMGQEVILRCVPISNHLYFYWYRQILGQKVEFLVSFYNNEISEKSEIFDDQFSVERPDGSNFTLKIRSTKLEDSAMYFCASCSDSQLNNEQFFGPGTRLTVL.